A selection of T cell receptor beta chains follows, all from one sample in a study of blood T cell repertoires in COVID-19. Clones were read by immunoSEQ multiplex PCR, and TCRdb kept only the in-frame ones, dropping some. The data show about 84,000 clones, with less than 85% seen just once and around 7% held by the top ten. Sequencing was carried out using peripheral blood. The receptor source for this set is a man between 65 and 80 years old with acute or convalescent COVID-19. Both conserved end residues are part of each CDR3. Clone size is given for some rows only: seen once, a few or many times, or a class if the clone is expanded.

v_call,clone_size,j_call,cdr3_aa
TRBV19,few,TRBJ1-1,CASSWQSNTEAFF
TRBV5-4,few,TRBJ1-4,CASSPGTGNEKLFF
TRBV27,.,TRBJ2-6,CASSLSLASGANVLTF
TRBV18,.,TRBJ2-1,CASSAFLGQGSYNEQFF
TRBV6-5,.,TRBJ1-5,CASSPRGQNQPQHF
TRBV3-1/TRBV3-2,.,TRBJ1-1,CASSPYGQGGGTEAFF
TRBV19,.,TRBJ1-4,CASSIARTGNEKLFF
TRBV5-1,.,TRBJ2-4,CASSLDGTGYLRYF
TRBV9,.,TRBJ2-7,CASSAGSGTSGISYEQYF
TRBV28,.,TRBJ2-7,CASSFRGSYEQYF
TRBV9,few,TRBJ2-5,CASSVGQGGETQYF
TRBV19,.,TRBJ1-2,CASTLIGGTGNYGYTF
TRBV6-5,.,TRBJ2-7,CASSWGQEIYEQYF
TRBV10-3,.,TRBJ1-1,CAISDNRGPTEAFF
TRBV5-1,.,TRBJ2-1,CASSPGRNEQFF
TRBV6-2/TRBV6-3,.,TRBJ1-1,CASSQLRDMSAFF
TRBV12-3/TRBV12-4,.,TRBJ1-5,CASSFRADQPQHF
TRBV6-5,.,TRBJ2-2,CASSFDRGGTGELFF
TRBV28,.,TRBJ1-2,CASRWGQGIGIVYGYTF
TRBV5-4,.,TRBJ1-1,CASSLDSINTEAFF
TRBV6-2/TRBV6-3,.,TRBJ2-5,CASSYSEDRGQETQYF
TRBV21-1,few,TRBJ2-5,CASSTSRGDGQETQYF
TRBV27,few,TRBJ1-5,CASSSNSDRVANQPQHF
TRBV29-1,.,TRBJ2-1,CSGGDSYYNEQFF
TRBV19,.,TRBJ1-2,CASSPDRANYGYTF
TRBV18,.,TRBJ2-3,CASSPLTVLKGATDTQYF
TRBV4-1,.,TRBJ1-2,CASSQDQRGYTF
TRBV7-3,few,TRBJ2-2,CASSPEDTGELFF
TRBV5-1,.,TRBJ1-2,CASSLLSTGESYTF
TRBV19,.,TRBJ1-5,CASSTTNRGQPQHF
TRBV3-1/TRBV3-2,.,TRBJ2-2,CASSPGQGATGELFF
TRBV5-4,.,TRBJ2-2,CASSLGGPWTGELFF
TRBV5-1,.,TRBJ1-1,CASSLETGREAFF
TRBV2,.,TRBJ1-5,CASSEGLVHQPQHF
TRBV13,.,TRBJ1-3,CASSPQSISRVSGNTIYF
TRBV4-1,.,TRBJ1-1,CASSQGVEQMNTEAFF
TRBV7-3,few,TRBJ1-1,CASSLRGASEGKAEAFF
TRBV5-8,once,TRBJ2-3,CASSLALGTGTDTQYF
TRBV27,.,TRBJ2-1,CASSLSGTAYYNEQFF
TRBV7-6,.,TRBJ1-5,CASSLGPRGALNRNQPQHF
TRBV6-5,.,TRBJ2-2,CASTFPGQGTGELFF
TRBV29-1,.,TRBJ1-2,CSVGGQNNYGYTF
TRBV7-2,.,TRBJ2-4,CASSLEHLAKNIQYF
TRBV7-2,.,TRBJ1-1,CASSSEGGNTEAFF
TRBV29-1,.,TRBJ2-6,CSAQLAGYSGANVLTF
TRBV24-1,.,TRBJ2-1,CATSDRQRSSYNEQFF
TRBV30,.,TRBJ1-5,CAWSPSGGPQHF
TRBV18,.,TRBJ1-2,CASFPGQGAGYTF
TRBV5-1,.,TRBJ2-3,CATTWGAVSRGDTQYF
TRBV19,once,TRBJ2-3,CASNPRDSRDTQYF
TRBV2,.,TRBJ1-4,CASSTRELPGTNEKLFF
TRBV7-8,.,TRBJ1-6,CASSSHSYNSPLHF
TRBV12-5,once,TRBJ2-1,CASGLSLTGTGILNEQFF
TRBV19,.,TRBJ2-3,CASSIMTGGRDTQYF
TRBV2,.,TRBJ1-6,CASTPRWGGDLYNSPLHF
TRBV11-3,.,TRBJ2-3,CASSPGLQRTTDTQYF
TRBV2,.,TRBJ1-2,CASRGTFHYGYTF